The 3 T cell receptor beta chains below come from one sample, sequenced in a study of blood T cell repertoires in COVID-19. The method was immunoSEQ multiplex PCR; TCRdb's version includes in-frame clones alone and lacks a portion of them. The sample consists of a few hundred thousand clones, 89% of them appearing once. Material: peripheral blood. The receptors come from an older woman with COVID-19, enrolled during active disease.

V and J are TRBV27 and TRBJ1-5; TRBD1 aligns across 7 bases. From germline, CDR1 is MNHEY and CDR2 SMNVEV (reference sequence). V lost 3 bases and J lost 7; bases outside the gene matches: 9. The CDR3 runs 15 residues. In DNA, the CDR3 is TGTGCCAGCAGTTTGTCCAACAGGGGCCCCCAGCCCCAGCATTTT. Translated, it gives CASSLSNRGPQPQHF.

CDR3 coding DNA: TGTGCCAGCAGTTCCGCACTTGGGACCCAGTACTTC. Amino acid sequence: CASSSALGTQYF. The rearrangement links TRBV6-5 to TRBJ2-5; unclear D gene. The CDR3 length is 12 residues. V was cut by 4 bases and J by 7 bases, with 10 bases left in between. Germline CDR1 reads MNHEY; CDR2 reads SVGAGI.

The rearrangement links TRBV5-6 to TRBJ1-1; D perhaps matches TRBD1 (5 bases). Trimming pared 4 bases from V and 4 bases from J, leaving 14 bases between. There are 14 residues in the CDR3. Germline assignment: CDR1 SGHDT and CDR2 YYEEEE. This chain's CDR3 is CASSQGVFGTEAFF. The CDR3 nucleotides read TGTGCCAGCAGCCAAGGGGTCTTTGGCACTGAAGCTTTCTTT.